The rows below give T cell receptor beta chains drawn from one sample of a study of CD8 T cells in ankylosing spondylitis. TCRdb re-called the 5' RACE reads through MiXCR, storing one row per CDR3 protein. The table shows 400,000 to 450,000 distinct CDR3 sequences, with 15% to 20% occurring only once. Sequenced input: blood, either unsorted or a sorted T cell fraction (not recorded which). The receptors shown here come from a male donor with ankylosing spondylitis. Both conserved end residues are part of each CDR3. The D gene is left open where the match is weak. Expanded clones get a size class; other rows say once, few or many, or leave the size out.

TRBJ2-1 TRBV5-1 . . CASSLRESKFF TGCGCCAGCAGCTTGCGGGAAAGCAAGTTCTTC
TRBJ1-2 TRBV5-1 TRBD1 . CASSLYTGGSGYGYTF TGCGCCAGCAGCTTGTACACAGGGGGCAGTGGCTATGGCTACACCTTC
TRBJ1-2 TRBV20-1 . few CSADRPGFDYGYTF TGCAGTGCGGACAGACCCGGGTTCGACTATGGCTACACCTTC
TRBJ2-1 TRBV11-2 TRBD2 . CASSALAGAVNDIEQFF TGTGCCAGCAGCGCACTAGCGGGAGCCGTAAATGATATTGAGCAGTTCTTC
TRBJ2-3 TRBV3-1 TRBD2 few CASSEPGLVRDTQYF TGTGCCAGCAGCGAACCGGGACTAGTCAGAGATACGCAGTATTTT
TRBJ2-2 TRBV9 . few CASSVEGTLPGELFF TGTGCCAGCAGCGTAGAGGGGACCCTACCCGGGGAGCTGTTTTTT
TRBJ1-1 TRBV20-1 TRBD1 . CSAGTGGYLEAFF TGCAGTGCTGGGACAGGGGGCTACCTTGAAGCTTTCTTT
TRBJ2-7 TRBV20-1 . . CSAREMGGEQYF TGCAGTGCTAGAGAGATGGGGGGCGAGCAGTACTTC
TRBJ2-4 TRBV3-1 . . CASSQERAKNIQYF TGTGCCAGCAGCCAAGAGCGGGCCAAAAACATTCAGTACTTC
TRBJ2-1 TRBV9 . . CASSVVGSRQFF TGTGCCAGCAGCGTTGTGGGTAGCCGTCAGTTCTTC
TRBJ2-1 TRBV7-2 TRBD2 few CASSSQRGNEQFF TGTGCCAGCAGCTCCCAGCGGGGGAATGAGCAGTTCTTC
TRBJ1-1 TRBV6-1 . few CATRRSLNTEAFF TGTGCCACCCGGCGGAGCCTGAACACTGAAGCTTTCTTT
TRBJ2-5 TRBV5-1 . . CASSPGQSQETQYF TGCGCCAGCAGCCCCGGACAGAGCCAAGAGACCCAGTACTTC
TRBJ2-5 TRBV18 . . CASSPGATGETQYF TGTGCCAGCTCACCAGGGGCCACCGGGGAGACCCAGTACTTC
TRBJ2-5 TRBV2 . . CASSSIETQYF TGTGCCAGCAGTTCTATAGAGACCCAGTACTTC
TRBJ2-2 TRBV11-1 TRBD1 . CASSQDRGRNGELFF TGTGCCAGCAGCCAGGACAGGGGGCGTAACGGGGAGCTGTTTTTT
TRBJ2-5 TRBV5-1 . once CASSLGGADETQYF TGCGCCAGCAGCTTAGGGGGGGCCGATGAGACCCAGTACTTC
TRBJ1-5 TRBV2 . few CASTGTGPLGRNQPQHF TGTGCCAGCACCGGGACCGGACCCTTGGGTCGGAATCAGCCCCAGCATTTT
TRBJ2-7 TRBV30 . . CAWSVKGPYEQYF TGTGCCTGGAGTGTGAAGGGGCCCTACGAGCAGTACTTC
TRBJ2-1 TRBV5-1 . . CASSLRALDNEQFF TGCGCCAGCAGCTTAAGGGCTCTCGACAATGAGCAGTTCTTC
TRBJ2-1 TRBV28 TRBD1 few CASSWTGVGNEQFF TGTGCCAGCAGTTGGACAGGGGTGGGGAATGAGCAGTTCTTC
TRBJ2-1 TRBV12-3/TRBV12-4 . many CASRPGWSYNEQFF TGTGCCAGCAGACCAGGGTGGTCGTACAATGAGCAGTTCTTC
TRBJ2-3 TRBV12-3/TRBV12-4 TRBD2 few CASSANRGGTDTQYF TGTGCCAGCAGTGCAAATCGGGGGGGCACAGATACGCAGTATTTT
TRBJ1-6 TRBV27 . few CASSPASNSPLHF TGTGCCAGCAGTCCAGCGTCTAATTCACCCCTCCACTTT
TRBJ2-3 TRBV29-1 . . CSVVSRAFHTDTQYF TGCAGCGTTGTGTCTAGGGCTTTTCACACAGATACGCAGTATTTT
TRBJ2-3 TRBV11-2 . many CASSAGVAYQDTQYF TGTGCCAGCAGCGCCGGGGTAGCCTACCAAGATACGCAGTATTTT
TRBJ2-5 TRBV18 . . CASSMRGPQETQYF TGTGCCAGCTCAATGCGGGGCCCTCAAGAGACCCAGTACTTC
TRBJ2-7 TRBV10-3 TRBD2 . CAISRLAAGKDEQYF TGTGCCATCAGCCGACTAGCGGCAGGGAAGGACGAGCAGTACTTC
TRBJ2-5 TRBV5-1 TRBD1 few CASSLEGGAGGETQYF TGCGCCAGCAGCTTGGAAGGGGGCGCCGGCGGAGAGACCCAGTACTTC
TRBJ1-4 TRBV6-1 . . CASRRTTNEKLFF TGTGCCAGCAGGAGGACAACTAATGAAAAACTGTTTTTT
TRBJ2-1 TRBV5-1 . . CASSLGTLNEQFF TGCGCCAGCAGCTTGGGGACCCTCAATGAGCAGTTCTTC
TRBJ1-6 TRBV3-1 . few CASSQEGAGYSPLHF TGTGCCAGCAGCCAAGAAGGGGCAGGATATTCACCCCTCCACTTT
TRBJ1-6 TRBV6-5 TRBD1 few CASSYSQQGGVSPLHF TGTGCCAGCAGTTACTCGCAACAGGGGGGAGTCTCACCCCTCCACTTT
TRBJ1-1 TRBV6-1 . few CASEVSGFAEAFF TGTGCCAGCGAAGTCTCGGGGTTCGCTGAAGCTTTCTTT
TRBJ2-1 TRBV15 TRBD2 few CATSRDSGTPYNEQFF TGTGCCACCAGCAGAGATAGCGGGACGCCCTACAATGAGCAGTTCTTC
TRBJ2-1 TRBV7-3 TRBD1 . CASSALTGGASYNEQFF TGTGCCAGCAGCGCTCTAACAGGGGGCGCGTCCTACAATGAGCAGTTCTTC
TRBJ2-1 TRBV7-3 . . CASSSSPGNEQFF TGTGCCAGCAGCTCCTCCCCGGGCAATGAGCAGTTCTTC
TRBJ2-3 TRBV29-1 TRBD2 few CSVTRLAGTDTQYF TGCAGCGTGACCCGACTAGCGGGAACAGATACGCAGTATTTT
TRBJ2-3 TRBV29-1 TRBD1 few CSADKQGAEQYF TGCAGCGCCGACAAACAGGGGGCCGAGCAGTATTTT
TRBJ1-1 TRBV6-5 TRBD1 . CASSYQGVTEAFF TGTGCCAGCAGCTACCAGGGGGTAACTGAAGCTTTCTTT
TRBJ1-3 TRBV5-1 . . CASSLGRSDSGNTIYF TGCGCCAGCAGCTTGGGACGGAGTGACTCTGGAAACACCATATATTTT
TRBJ2-1 TRBV5-6 TRBD2 . CASSSPGLAGGGDNEQFF TGTGCCAGCAGCTCGCCGGGACTAGCGGGAGGTGGGGACAATGAGCAGTTCTTC
TRBJ2-5 TRBV20-1 TRBD1 . CSASPAGTGGETQYF TGCAGTGCTTCTCCCGCCGGGACAGGGGGCGAGACCCAGTACTTC
TRBJ2-7 TRBV18 . . CASSPPGRPYEQYF TGTGCCAGCTCACCACCGGGCAGACCTTACGAGCAGTACTTC
TRBJ2-1 TRBV12-3/TRBV12-4 TRBD1 many CASSPRQGSFDEQFF TGTGCCAGCAGCCCTAGACAGGGATCTTTCGATGAGCAGTTCTTC
TRBJ2-7 TRBV18 TRBD2 . CASSPKRPGLAGFHEQYF TGTGCCAGCTCACCAAAGCGTCCGGGACTAGCGGGTTTTCACGAGCAGTACTTC
TRBJ1-1 TRBV20-1 . . CSAQVTGRGTEAFF TGCAGTGCCCAGGTAACAGGGAGGGGCACTGAAGCTTTCTTT
TRBJ1-5 TRBV29-1 . few CSVRWGSNQPQHF TGCAGCGTCCGGTGGGGGTCGAATCAGCCCCAGCATTTT
TRBJ2-1 TRBV7-2 TRBD2 . CASSSGSGRSNNEQFF TGTGCCAGCAGCTCGGGTAGCGGGAGGTCGAACAATGAGCAGTTCTTC